One and the same sample provided the 29 T cell receptor beta chains below, sequenced in a study of cytomegalovirus exposure and HLA in healthy donors. Primers for the PCR totalled 60 Vbeta and 13 Jbeta. Produced via immunoSEQ multiplex PCR; TCRdb's table is partial and in-frame only. The sample has 75,000 to 90,000 clones, under 85% seen once. Sample: PBMCs. The receptors were sampled from a woman between 40 and 55 years old in good health and CMV-seropositive.

The chain links TRBV9 to TRBJ2-7; D perhaps matches TRBD1 (6 bases). The V and J ends lost 0 bases and 5 bases respectively, with 9 bases between them. The CDR3 covers 13 residues. The germline V gene encodes CDR1 SGDLS and CDR2 YYNGEE. CDR3 amino acids: CASSVGQVHEQYF. The CDR3 DNA is TGTGCCAGCAGCGTAGGACAGGTCCACGAGCAGTACTTC. The complete variable domain, with remaining parts taken from reference TRBV9 and TRBJ2-7, reads DSGVTQTPKHLITATGQRVTLRCSPRSGDLSVYWYQQSLDQGLQFLIQYYNGEERAKGNILERFSAQQFPDLHSELNLSSLELGDSALYFCASSVGQVHEQYFGPGTRLTVT.

The J gene is TRBJ2-1, the V gene TRBV6-4, with D possibly matching TRBD1 (6 bases). Looked up from germline, CDR1 is MRHNA and CDR2 is SNTAGT. The V gene lost 5 bases and the J gene lost 4 bases, with 9 bases spanning the gap. The CDR3 sequence is 13 residues long. The CDR3, as DNA: TGTGCCAGCAGTCCCACAGGGTACAATGAGCAGTTCTTC. Amino acid sequence: CASSPTGYNEQFF.

The chain employs TRBV6-7 and TRBJ2-7, with 7 bases fitting TRBD2. TRBV6-7 is an open reading frame whose function is uncertain. Trimming at V came to 8 bases and at J to 3 bases, leaving 10 bases not matched to a gene. The CDR3 spans 14 residues. This CDR3 is CASLGRESHYEQYF. The CDR3 nucleotides read TGTGCCAGCCTGGGGCGGGAGTCCCACTACGAGCAGTACTTC.

The rearrangement links TRBV11-3 to TRBJ2-5, with TRBD1 as a possible D gene (6 bases). The CDR3 length is 13 residues. CDR1 SGHNT and CDR2 YENEEA come from the germline V gene. Trimming removed 5 bases at V and 5 bases at J, with 12 bases between. The CDR3, as DNA: TGTGCCAGCAGCGTAACAGGGCTTGAGACCCAGTACTTC. Translated: CASSVTGLETQYF.

This chain uses TRBV2 with TRBJ2-2, with 8 positions matching TRBD1. Trimming at V came to 5 bases and at J to 0 bases, leaving 5 bases not matched to a gene. This CDR3 spans 16 amino acids. The V gene's germline CDR1 is SNHLY and CDR2 FYNNEI. CDR3 nucleotide sequence: TGTGCCAGCAGTTCAAACAGGGGGACGAACACCGGGGAGCTGTTTTTT. Translation gives CASSSNRGTNTGELFF.

The V gene is TRBV28, the J gene TRBJ2-7, with D maybe TRBD2 (6 bases). The CDR3 spans 15 residues. V lost 3 bases and J lost 2, with 14 bases in between. Germline lookup yields CDR1 MDHEN and CDR2 SYDVKM. The CDR3 region has the DNA TGTGCCAGCAGTTTTGGGGCTAGCGCTACCTACGAGCAGTACTTC. Translating gives CASSFGASATYEQYF.

This clone was picked up one time. The chain employs TRBV29-1 and TRBJ2-5; 14 bases map to TRBD2. This CDR3 region has 14 residues. CDR1 and CDR2 from the germline V gene are SQVTM and ANQGSEA. V dropped 6 bases and J dropped 5; count of bases not matched to a gene: 5. This chain's CDR3 is CSVARTSGGETQYF. The CDR3 DNA sequence: TGCAGCGTAGCCCGGACTAGCGGGGGGGAGACCCAGTACTTC.

The rearrangement joins TRBV5-1 to TRBJ2-5; D possibly corresponds to TRBD1 (7 bases). V dropped 4 bases and J dropped 5 bases, with 18 bases sitting between them. CDR1 and CDR2 (germline): SGHRS, YFSETQ. The CDR3 consists of 15 residues. The CDR3 sequence: CASSPGDRLQETQYF. In nucleotides, the CDR3 is TGCGCCAGCAGCCCGGGGGACAGACTTCAGGAGACCCAGTACTTC.

This clone occurred many times. V gene TRBV2 combines with J gene TRBJ1-2; D ambiguous. The germline V and J ends were trimmed by 3 bases and 7 bases, with 15 bases remaining between them. The CDR3 has 14 residues. Germline lookup yields CDR1 SNHLY and CDR2 FYNNEI. This CDR3 reads CASSDRRLSFGYTF. CDR3 nucleotide sequence: TGTGCCAGCAGTGATCGCCGACTGTCTTTTGGCTACACCTTC.

The rearrangement uses TRBV28 and TRBJ1-1; no reliable D call. Trimming left V 5 bases short and J 3 bases short, with 19 bases between. CDR3 length: 16 amino acids. The germline CDR1 and CDR2 sequences are MDHEN and SYDVKM. CDR3 bases: TGTGCCAGCAGTACTGCCCCGCCTAGCCGGGACACTGAAGCTTTCTTT. This sequence encodes CASSTAPPSRDTEAFF. The full variable domain, rest sourced from reference TRBV28 and TRBJ1-1, is DVKVTQSSRYLVKRTGEKVFLECVQDMDHENMFWYRQDPGLGLRLIYFSYDVKMKEKGDIPEGYSVSREKKERFSLILESASTNQTSMYLCASSTAPPSRDTEAFFGQGTRLTVV.

The V and J genes are TRBV5-6 and TRBJ2-5; 14 bases map to TRBD2. There are 18 residues in the CDR3. Germline CDR1 is SGHDT and CDR2 is YYEEEE. J was trimmed by 2 bases and V by 0 bases; bases with no gene match: 6. The DNA of the CDR3 is TGTGCCAGCAGCTTGGAGAGACTAGCGGGGGGGCGACAAGAGACCCAGTACTTC. Its translation is CASSLERLAGGRQETQYF.

The rearrangement links TRBV30 to TRBJ2-7; 8 bases line up with TRBD2. CDR3 length: 15 amino acids. Germline CDR1 reads GTSNPN; CDR2 reads SVGIG (reference sequence). With V trimmed by 5 bases and J by 4 bases, 13 bases remained unmatched. This CDR3 reads CAWARGSGSYYEQYF. In DNA form, the CDR3 reads TGTGCCTGGGCTCGGGGGAGCGGGAGTTATTACGAGCAGTACTTC.

This clone was observed a few times. This chain connects TRBV20-1 to TRBJ2-7; perhaps TRBD1 as D (5 bases). CDR1 is DFQATT and CDR2 is SNEGSKA in the germline V gene (reference sequence). The CDR3 extends over 10 amino acids. Trimming cost V 6 bases and J 10 bases, with 13 bases left between them. The CDR3 nucleotides are TGCAGTGCAGCAGGGCTGTTTCAGTACTTC. As protein: CSAAGLFQYF.

The rearrangement uses TRBV2 and TRBJ2-4; 9 bases are a match to TRBD1. The CDR3 totals 15 residues. Per germline, CDR1 SNHLY and CDR2 FYNNEI. The V gene end was trimmed by 3 bases and the J gene end by 3 bases; junction bases not matched to a gene: 3. The CDR3 sequence is CASSEDRGNKNIQYF. Written as DNA, the CDR3 is TGTGCCAGCAGTGAGGACAGGGGCAACAAAAACATTCAGTACTTC.

The chain links TRBV5-1 to TRBJ2-1; no firm D call. The V gene lost 5 bases and the J gene lost 2 bases, with 11 bases spanning the gap. Germline values: CDR1 SGHRS, CDR2 YFSETQ. CDR3 size: 14 residues. For the CDR3, the DNA is TGCGCCAGCAGTCTTGCAGGTACCTACAATGAGCAGTTCTTC. Amino acids: CASSLAGTYNEQFF.

V is TRBV9 and J is TRBJ2-7; D might be TRBD1 (6 bases). The CDR3 loop spans 13 amino acids. Trimming cost V 2 bases and J 5 bases, with 11 bases left between them. CDR1 is SGDLS and CDR2 is YYNGEE in the germline V gene. In nucleotides, the CDR3 is TGTGCCAGCAGCGTTAAACAGGGTCACGAGCAGTACTTC. Translated: CASSVKQGHEQYF.

This sequence joins TRBV5-4 and TRBJ1-2; D is uncertain. Germline V gene data show CDR1 as SGHNT and CDR2 as YYREEE (reference sequence). The CDR3 has 15 residues. The germline V and J ends were trimmed by 3 bases and 4 bases, with 16 bases remaining between them. The CDR3 nucleotides read TGTGCCAGCAGCTCATTAACGGGAATTGCCTATGGCTACACCTTC. It translates to CASSSLTGIAYGYTF.

About this clone: Other DNA sequences in the sample encode the same CDR3. V and J are TRBV5-1 and TRBJ1-5; perhaps TRBD1 as D (6 bases). The CDR3 has 15 residues. The germline CDR1 and CDR2 sequences are SGHRS and YFSETQ. The V gene lost 1 base and the J gene lost 2 bases, with 10 bases spanning the gap. This CDR3 is CASSLSSGGNQPQHF. Here the CDR3 DNA reads TGCGCCAGCAGCTTGTCTTCAGGGGGCAATCAGCCCCAGCATTTT.

V gene TRBV27 combines with J gene TRBJ1-1; 10 nucleotides agree with TRBD1. Germline assignment: CDR1 MNHEY and CDR2 SMNVEV (reference sequence). The CDR3 spans 16 residues. The ends lost 0 bases at V and 5 bases at J; junction bases unmatched: 6. DNA of the CDR3: TGTGCCAGCAGTTTATCCGGGACAGGGGTAGGAACTGAAGCTTTCTTT. Residues: CASSLSGTGVGTEAFF.

The chain has TRBV28 and TRBJ1-4; the D gene is possibly TRBD1 (5 bases). The CDR3 runs 17 residues. Germline-derived CDR1 and CDR2 are MDHEN and SYDVKM. Trimming removed 8 bases at V and 7 bases at J, with 26 bases between. Written as DNA, the CDR3 is TGTGCCAGCCTCGCGGGAGCGGGCAGGGTTTCAGGTGAAAAACTGTTTTTT. Encoded protein: CASLAGAGRVSGEKLFF.

The chain links TRBV4-1 to TRBJ2-7, with D possibly TRBD2 on 5 matching bases. This CDR3 is built from 15 residues. Germline V gene sequence: CDR1 MGHRA, CDR2 YSYEKL. Trimming took 1 base from V and 0 from J, leaving 10 bases between them. CDR3 region: CASSQGTLSSYEQYF. Written as DNA, the CDR3 is TGCGCCAGCAGCCAAGGGACTCTTAGCTCCTACGAGCAGTACTTC.

This chain uses TRBV11-2 with TRBJ2-3; TRBD2 matches at 11 bases. The CDR3 is 15 residues long. V was clipped by 0 bases and J by 7 bases; unmatched bases: 3. Looked up from germline, CDR1 is SGHAT and CDR2 is FQNNGV. This CDR3 is CASSLDTSGGNTQYF. CDR3 coding DNA: TGTGCCAGCAGCTTAGATACTAGCGGGGGCAATACGCAGTATTTT.

The chain joins TRBV5-1 to TRBJ2-1; D perhaps matches TRBD1 (5 bases). Trimming shortened V by 0 bases and J by 9 bases, and 22 bases separated the two germline ends. Looked up from germline, CDR1 is SGHRS and CDR2 is YFSETQ. The CDR3 is made up of 17 amino acids. In nucleotides, the CDR3 is TGCGCCAGCAGCTTGGCGGGTGACAAATCGTTCAGGGTTGAGCAGTTCTTC. Protein sequence: CASSLAGDKSFRVEQFF.

Worth noting for this clone: This specimen includes other DNA sequences encoding the same CDR3. This chain connects TRBV5-1 to TRBJ1-5; D is unclear. Germline V gene lookup returns CDR1 SGHRS and CDR2 YFSETQ. This CDR3 has 16 residues. With 0 bases removed from V and 4 bases from J, the gap between germline ends came to 14 bases. The DNA for the CDR3 is TGCGCCAGCAGCTTGGGGTCGGGAGGCATGAATCAGCCCCAGCATTTT. Amino acid sequence: CASSLGSGGMNQPQHF.

The chain joins TRBV12-5 to TRBJ2-3; D is possibly TRBD2 (5 bases). The CDR3 runs 18 residues. Trimming removed 1 base at V and 0 bases at J, with 17 bases between. Germline V gene data show CDR1 as LGHNT and CDR2 as FRNRAP. CDR3 nucleotide sequence: TGTGCTAGTGGTTTGGACGAGGGTTGGAGGCCTAGCACAGATACGCAGTATTTT. Residues: CASGLDEGWRPSTDTQYF.

This clone was seen a handful of times. This sample also contains other DNA sequences that code for the same CDR3. The chain employs TRBV19 and TRBJ2-3; D might be TRBD1 (6 bases). This CDR3 is 14 amino acids long. V was cut by 3 bases and J by 0 bases, with 7 bases left in between. The germline V gene encodes CDR1 LNHDA and CDR2 SQIVND (reference sequence). The CDR3 loop is CASSIQGSTDTQYF. As DNA, the CDR3 is TGTGCCAGTAGTATCCAGGGGAGCACAGATACGCAGTATTTT.

The CDR3 is CASSPHFGQGGGRETQYF. The DNA for the CDR3 is TGTGCCAGCAGCCCTCACTTCGGACAGGGAGGCGGTCGGGAGACCCAGTACTTC. The rearrangement joins TRBV4-2 to TRBJ2-5; 8 bases are shared with TRBD1. The CDR3 spans 18 residues. The J segment lost 5 bases and the V segment lost 4 bases, leaving 18 bases of the junction unmatched. CDR1 is LGHNA, CDR2 YNFKEQ, per germline.

This clone was observed a few times. V usage is TRBV6-6 and J usage is TRBJ2-7, with D possibly TRBD2 on 5 matching bases. The ends were cut back, 0 bases at V and 0 bases at J, with 6 bases in the middle. Germline V gene sequence: CDR1 MNHNY, CDR2 SVGAGI (reference sequence). The CDR3 is 14 amino acids. For the CDR3, the DNA is TGTGCCAGCAGTTACTCCCGGGACTCCTACGAGCAGTACTTC. This translates into CASSYSRDSYEQYF.

The V call is TRBV6-1, the J call TRBJ2-3; tentative D call: TRBD1 (5 bases). Trimming removed 4 bases at V and 3 bases at J, with 8 bases between. The CDR3 spans 13 residues. Germline V gene sequence: CDR1 MNHNS, CDR2 SASEGT. CDR3 nucleotide sequence: TGTGCCAGCAGTGGGGGCCCTACAGATACGCAGTATTTT. This encodes CASSGGPTDTQYF.